This TCR beta chain derives from a study of identical twins. TCRdb called the 5' RACE reads again in MiXCR, with one record for every CDR3 protein. Of approximately 300,000 distinct CDR3 sequences detected, roughly 9.8% appear once; the ten largest clones hold about 7.1%. The germline V gene has CDR1 LGHNA and CDR2 YNFKEQ. V was pared by 5 bases and J by 6 bases, with 17 bases between. This CDR3 spans 15 amino acids. This clonotype has a handful of counts. Its antigen is currently unknown. Study-wide findings and caveats: Monozygotic twins shared more out-of-frame TCR alpha than recombination models predicted.

Another study also made use of these data, one on yellow fever vaccine responses in identical twins.

The sequencing sample was made of CD8+ T cells sorted from blood. V is TRBV4-2 and J is TRBJ2-1; possible D gene TRBD2, 5 bases. The clonotype comes from a woman between 18 and 29 years old in good health. CDR3 protein: CASSYMHQSGNEQFF. The CDR3 DNA reads as TGTGCCAGCAGCTATATGCACCAGAGCGGCAATGAGCAGTTCTTC.